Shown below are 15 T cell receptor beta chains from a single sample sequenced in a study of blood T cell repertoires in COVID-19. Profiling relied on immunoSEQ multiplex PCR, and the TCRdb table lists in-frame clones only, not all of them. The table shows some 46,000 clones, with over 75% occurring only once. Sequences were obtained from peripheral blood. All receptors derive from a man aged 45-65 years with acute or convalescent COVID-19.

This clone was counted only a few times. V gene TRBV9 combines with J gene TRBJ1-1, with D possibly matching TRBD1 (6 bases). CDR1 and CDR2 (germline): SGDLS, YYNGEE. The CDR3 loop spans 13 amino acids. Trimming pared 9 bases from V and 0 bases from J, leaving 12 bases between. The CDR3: CATAQGMNTEAFF. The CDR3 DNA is TGTGCCACTGCCCAGGGGATGAACACTGAAGCTTTCTTT.

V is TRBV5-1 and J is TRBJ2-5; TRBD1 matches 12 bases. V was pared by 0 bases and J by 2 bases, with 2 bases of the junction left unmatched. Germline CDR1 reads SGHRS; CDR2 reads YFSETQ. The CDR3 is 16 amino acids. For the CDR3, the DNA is TGCGCCAGCAGCTTGGGGGACAGGGGGCTTCAAGAGACCCAGTACTTC. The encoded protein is CASSLGDRGLQETQYF. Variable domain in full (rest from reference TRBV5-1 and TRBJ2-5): KAGVTQTPRYLIKTRGQQVTLSCSPISGHRSVSWYQQTPGQGLQFLFEYFSETQRNKGNFPGRFSGRQFSNSRSEMNVSTLELGDSALYLCASSLGDRGLQETQYFGPGTRLLVL.

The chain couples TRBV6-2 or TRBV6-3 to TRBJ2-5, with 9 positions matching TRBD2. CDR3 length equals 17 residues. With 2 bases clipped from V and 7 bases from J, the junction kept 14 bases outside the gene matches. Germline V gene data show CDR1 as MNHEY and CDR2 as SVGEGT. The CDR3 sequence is CASSYSGKSGGPGTQYF. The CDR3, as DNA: TGTGCCAGCAGTTACAGTGGCAAGAGCGGGGGGCCCGGGACCCAGTACTTC.

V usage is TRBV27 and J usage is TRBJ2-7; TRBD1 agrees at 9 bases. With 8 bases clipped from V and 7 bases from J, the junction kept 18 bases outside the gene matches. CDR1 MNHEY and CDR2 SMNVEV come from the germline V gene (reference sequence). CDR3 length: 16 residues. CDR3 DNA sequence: TGTGCCAGCTCCCCCTTGGGGACAGGGAGCAACGGAGAGCAGTACTTC. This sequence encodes CASSPLGTGSNGEQYF.

The CDR3 coding sequence is TGTGCCAGCAGTTCCCCGGGACAGGGGACTGAAGCTTTCTTT. Translated, it gives CASSSPGQGTEAFF. The chain is built from TRBV28 and TRBJ1-1, with 10 bases identical to TRBD1. The CDR3 spans 14 residues. The V gene's germline CDR1 is MDHEN and CDR2 SYDVKM. The junction had 4 bases not matched to a gene; V was cut back by 4 bases and J by 5 bases.

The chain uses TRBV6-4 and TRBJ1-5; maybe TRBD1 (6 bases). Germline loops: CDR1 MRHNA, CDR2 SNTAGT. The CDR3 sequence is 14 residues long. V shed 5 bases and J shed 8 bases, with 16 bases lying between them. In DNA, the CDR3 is TGTGCCAGCAGTCCCGAGCACAGGGAGAAGCCCCAGCATTTT. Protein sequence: CASSPEHREKPQHF.

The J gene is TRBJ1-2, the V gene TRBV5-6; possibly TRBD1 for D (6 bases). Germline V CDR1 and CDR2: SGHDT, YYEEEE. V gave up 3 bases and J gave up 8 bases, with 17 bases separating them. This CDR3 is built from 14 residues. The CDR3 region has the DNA TGTGCCAGCAGCTCATGGACAGCCCCCTGGGGCTACACCTTC. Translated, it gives CASSSWTAPWGYTF.

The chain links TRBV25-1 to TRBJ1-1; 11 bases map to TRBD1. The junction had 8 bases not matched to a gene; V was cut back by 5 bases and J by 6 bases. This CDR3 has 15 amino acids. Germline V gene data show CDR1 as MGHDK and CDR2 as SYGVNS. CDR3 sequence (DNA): TGTGCCAGCAGTCCTTGGACAGGGGGCAGCGCTGAAGCTTTCTTT. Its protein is CASSPWTGGSAEAFF. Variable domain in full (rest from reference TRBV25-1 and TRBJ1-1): EADIYQTPRYLVIGTGKKITLECSQTMGHDKMYWYQQDPGMELHLIHYSYGVNSTEKGDLSSESTVSRIRTEHFPLTLESARPSHTSQYLCASSPWTGGSAEAFFGQGTRLTVV.

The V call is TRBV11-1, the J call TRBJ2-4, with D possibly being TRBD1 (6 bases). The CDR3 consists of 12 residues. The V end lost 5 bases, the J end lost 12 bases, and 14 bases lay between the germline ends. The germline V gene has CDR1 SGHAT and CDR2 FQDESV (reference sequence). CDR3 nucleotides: TGTGCCAGCAGCAAGCAACAGGGTGATCAGTACTTC. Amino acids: CASSKQQGDQYF.

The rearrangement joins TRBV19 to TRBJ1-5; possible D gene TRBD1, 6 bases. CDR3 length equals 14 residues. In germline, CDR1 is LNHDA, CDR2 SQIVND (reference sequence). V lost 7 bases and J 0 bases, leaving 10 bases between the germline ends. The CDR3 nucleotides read TGTGCCAGTAAGGGGGAAAATAGCAATCAGCCCCAGCATTTT. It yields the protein CASKGENSNQPQHF.

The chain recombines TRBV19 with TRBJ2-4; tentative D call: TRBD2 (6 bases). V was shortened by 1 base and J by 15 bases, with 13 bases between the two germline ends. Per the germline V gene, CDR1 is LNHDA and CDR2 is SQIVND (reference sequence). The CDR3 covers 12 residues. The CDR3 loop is CASSIVEGFLYF. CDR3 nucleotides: TGTGCCAGTAGTATAGTGGAGGGGTTTCTGTACTTC.

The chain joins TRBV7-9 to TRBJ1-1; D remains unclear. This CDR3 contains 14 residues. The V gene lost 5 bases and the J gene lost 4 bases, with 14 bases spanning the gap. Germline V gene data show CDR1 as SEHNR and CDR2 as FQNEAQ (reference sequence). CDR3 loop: CASSPIGGITEAFF. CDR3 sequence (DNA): TGTGCCAGCAGCCCTATCGGCGGAATCACTGAAGCTTTCTTT.

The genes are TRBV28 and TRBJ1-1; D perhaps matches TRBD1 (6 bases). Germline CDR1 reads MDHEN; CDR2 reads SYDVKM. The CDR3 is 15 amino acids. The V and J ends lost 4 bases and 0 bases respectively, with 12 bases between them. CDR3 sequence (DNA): TGTGCCAGCAGTTCCCGGGACATGCTGAACACTGAAGCTTTCTTT. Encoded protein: CASSSRDMLNTEAFF.

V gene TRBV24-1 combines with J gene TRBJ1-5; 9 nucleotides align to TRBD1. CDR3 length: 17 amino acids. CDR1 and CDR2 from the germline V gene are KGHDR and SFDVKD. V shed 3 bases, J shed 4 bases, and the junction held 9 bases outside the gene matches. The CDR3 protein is CATSDDPGQGRNQPQHF. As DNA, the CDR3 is TGTGCCACCAGTGATGATCCGGGACAGGGTAGGAATCAGCCCCAGCATTTT.

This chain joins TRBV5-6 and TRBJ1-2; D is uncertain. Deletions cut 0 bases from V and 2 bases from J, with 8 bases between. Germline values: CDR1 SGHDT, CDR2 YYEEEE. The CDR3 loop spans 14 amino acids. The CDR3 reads CASSLGSGNYGYTF. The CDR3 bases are TGTGCCAGCAGCTTGGGTTCCGGGAACTATGGCTACACCTTC.